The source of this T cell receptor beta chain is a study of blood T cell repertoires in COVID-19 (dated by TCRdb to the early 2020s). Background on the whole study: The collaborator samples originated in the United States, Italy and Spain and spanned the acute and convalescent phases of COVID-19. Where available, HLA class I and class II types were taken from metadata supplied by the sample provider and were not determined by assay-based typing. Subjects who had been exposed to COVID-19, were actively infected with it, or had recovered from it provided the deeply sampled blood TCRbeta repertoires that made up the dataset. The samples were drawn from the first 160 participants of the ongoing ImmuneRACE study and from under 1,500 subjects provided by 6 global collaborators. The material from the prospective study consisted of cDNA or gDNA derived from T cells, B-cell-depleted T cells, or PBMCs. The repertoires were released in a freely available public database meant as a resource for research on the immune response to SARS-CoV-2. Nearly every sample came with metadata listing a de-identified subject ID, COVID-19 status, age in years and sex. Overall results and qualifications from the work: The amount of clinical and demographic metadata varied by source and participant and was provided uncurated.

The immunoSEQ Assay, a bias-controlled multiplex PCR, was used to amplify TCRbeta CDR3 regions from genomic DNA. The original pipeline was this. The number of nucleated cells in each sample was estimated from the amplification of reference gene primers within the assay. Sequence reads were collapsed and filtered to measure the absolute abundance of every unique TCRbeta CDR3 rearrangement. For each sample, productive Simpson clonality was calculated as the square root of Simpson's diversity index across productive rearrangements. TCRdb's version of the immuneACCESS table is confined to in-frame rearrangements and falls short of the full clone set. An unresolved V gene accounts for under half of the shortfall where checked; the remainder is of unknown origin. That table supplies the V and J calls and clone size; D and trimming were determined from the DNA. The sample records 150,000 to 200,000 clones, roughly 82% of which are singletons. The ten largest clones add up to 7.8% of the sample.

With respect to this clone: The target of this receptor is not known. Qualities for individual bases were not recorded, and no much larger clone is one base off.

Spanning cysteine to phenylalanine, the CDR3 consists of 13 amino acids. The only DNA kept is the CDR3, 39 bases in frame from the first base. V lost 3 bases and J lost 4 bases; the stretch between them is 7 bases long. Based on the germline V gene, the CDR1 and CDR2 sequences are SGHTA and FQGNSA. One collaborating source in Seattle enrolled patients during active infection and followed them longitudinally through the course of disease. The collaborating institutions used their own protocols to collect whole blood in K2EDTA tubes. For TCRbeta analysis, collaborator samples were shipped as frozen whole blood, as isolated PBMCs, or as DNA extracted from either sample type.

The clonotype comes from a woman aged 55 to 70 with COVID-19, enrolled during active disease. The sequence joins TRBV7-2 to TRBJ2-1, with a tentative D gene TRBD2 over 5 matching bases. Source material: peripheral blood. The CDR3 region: CASSLGEYNEQFF. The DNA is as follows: TGTGCCAGCAGCTTGGGAGAATACAATGAGCAGTTCTTC.